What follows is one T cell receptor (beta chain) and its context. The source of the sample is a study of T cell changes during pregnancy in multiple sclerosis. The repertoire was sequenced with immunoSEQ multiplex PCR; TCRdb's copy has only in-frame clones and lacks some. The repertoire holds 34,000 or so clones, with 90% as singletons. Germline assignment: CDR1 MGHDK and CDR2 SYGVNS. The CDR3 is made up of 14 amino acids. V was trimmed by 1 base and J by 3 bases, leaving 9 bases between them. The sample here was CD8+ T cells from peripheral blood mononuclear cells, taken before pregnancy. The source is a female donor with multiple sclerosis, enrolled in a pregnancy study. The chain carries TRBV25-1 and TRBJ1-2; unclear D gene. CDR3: CASSEWLLDYGYTF. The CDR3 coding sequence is TGTGCCAGCAGTGAATGGCTCCTTGACTATGGCTACACCTTC.